This entry describes one TCR beta chain. This sample was included in a study of blood T cell repertoires in COVID-19. Germline CDR1 is SGHRS and CDR2 is YFSETQ. The CDR3 totals 17 residues. V shed 4 bases, J shed 4 bases, and the junction held 8 bases outside the gene matches. TCRdb's copy holds only in-frame clones and misses some; the assay was immunoSEQ multiplex PCR. In the table there are some 50,000 clones, roughly nine tenths of which are singletons. The chain couples TRBV5-1 to TRBJ1-4, with 12 bases matching TRBD1. The sequenced material came from peripheral blood. The sequence derives from a man aged 60-69 years with acute or convalescent COVID-19. CDR3 sequence reads: CASSGGQGARGNEKLFF. CDR3 DNA sequence: TGCGCCAGCAGCGGGGGACAGGGGGCCAGAGGTAATGAAAAACTGTTTTTT.